This TCR beta chain originates from a study of T cell repertoires in cytomegalovirus infection. Study-level background: Public signatures in TCR beta pointed to CMV infection and matching HLA type.

General study points: Summed public TCR beta family frequency identified CMV carriers bearing the relevant HLA. In two of eight donors, the top clonotype was HLA-C-restricted CMV-specific.

TCRdb re-called the reads with MiXCR, one entry per CDR3 protein. This sample yields roughly 760,000 distinct CDR3 sequences, of which roughly 36% are seen a single time; 2.8% belongs to the top ten. The ends were cut back, 3 bases at V and 3 bases at J, with 5 bases in the middle. In germline, CDR1 is LGHDT, CDR2 YNNKEL (reference sequence). The CDR3 consists of 12 residues. Comment on this clonotype: The target antigen is unknown.

The sequencing sample was made of PBMCs. J is TRBJ2-5 and V is TRBV3-1; D remains unclear. The receptor comes from a human donor in good health (CMV status not recorded). Some clones in this sample may be carry-over from other donors' samples. This CDR3 reads CASSHLKETQYF. CDR3 sequence (DNA): TGTGCCAGCAGCCATCTGAAAGAGACCCAGTACTTC.